Sequencing of this T cell receptor beta chain was carried out in a study of metastatic and nonmetastatic thyroid tumors. On the study more broadly: Comparison of repertoires was carried out across blood and tumor or nodule tissue from malignant and benign thyroid patients. Study results and limitations: Versus benign nodules, malignant thyroid tumors reportedly had significantly higher TCR beta diversity, in blood and tumor.

No treatment had been given to any patient before thyroid surgery. TCRdb used MiXCR to call clones anew from the PCR reads. Of over 9,000 clones listed, around 27% are singletons. A word on this clone: Its antigen is undetermined.

The V gene's germline CDR1 is MNHNS and CDR2 SASEGT. This CDR3 spans 15 amino acids. Trimming pared 5 bases from V and 0 bases from J, leaving 11 bases between. What was sequenced was adjacent normal tissue. The receptor was isolated from a male donor with papillary thyroid cancer or a benign thyroid nodule (not recorded which). Some clones in this sample may be carry-over from other donors' samples. The genes are TRBV6-1 and TRBJ1-5, with a possible D match to TRBD1 (5 bases). CDR3 loop: CASSRGRGSNQPQHF. The DNA for the CDR3 is TGTGCCAGCAGTCGGGGCCGGGGTAGCAATCAGCCCCAGCATTTT.